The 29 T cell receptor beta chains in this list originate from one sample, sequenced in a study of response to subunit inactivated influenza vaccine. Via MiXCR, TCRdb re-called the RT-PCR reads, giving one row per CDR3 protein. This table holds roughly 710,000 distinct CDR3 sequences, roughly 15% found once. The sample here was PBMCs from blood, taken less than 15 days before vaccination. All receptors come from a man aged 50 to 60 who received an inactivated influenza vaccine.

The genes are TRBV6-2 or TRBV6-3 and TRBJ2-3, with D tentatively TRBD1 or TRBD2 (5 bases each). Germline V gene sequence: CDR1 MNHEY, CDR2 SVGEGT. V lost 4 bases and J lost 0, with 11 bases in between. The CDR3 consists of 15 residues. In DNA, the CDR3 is TGTGCCAGCAGTTCAGGGACCATTAGCACAGATACGCAGTATTTT. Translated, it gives CASSSGTISTDTQYF.

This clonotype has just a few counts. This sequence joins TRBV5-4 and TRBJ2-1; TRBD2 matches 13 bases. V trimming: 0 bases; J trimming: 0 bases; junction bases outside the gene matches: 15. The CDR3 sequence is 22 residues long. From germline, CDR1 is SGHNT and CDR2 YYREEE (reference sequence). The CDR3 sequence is CASSLGGRTSGRWVSSYNEQFF. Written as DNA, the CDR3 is TGTGCCAGCAGCTTGGGGGGTAGGACTAGCGGGAGATGGGTAAGCTCCTACAATGAGCAGTTCTTC.

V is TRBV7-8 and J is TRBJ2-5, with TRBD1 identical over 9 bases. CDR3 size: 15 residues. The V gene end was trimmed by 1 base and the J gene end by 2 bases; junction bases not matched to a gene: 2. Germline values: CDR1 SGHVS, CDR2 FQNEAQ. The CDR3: CASSLDRGLQETQYF. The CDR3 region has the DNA TGTGCCAGCAGCTTAGACAGGGGGCTGCAAGAGACCCAGTACTTC. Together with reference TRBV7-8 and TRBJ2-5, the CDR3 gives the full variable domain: GAGVSQSPRYKVAKRGQDVALRCDPISGHVSLFWYQQALGQGPEFLTYFQNEAQLDKSGLPSDRFFAERPEGSVSTLKIQRTQQEDSAVYLCASSLDRGLQETQYFGPGTRLLVL.

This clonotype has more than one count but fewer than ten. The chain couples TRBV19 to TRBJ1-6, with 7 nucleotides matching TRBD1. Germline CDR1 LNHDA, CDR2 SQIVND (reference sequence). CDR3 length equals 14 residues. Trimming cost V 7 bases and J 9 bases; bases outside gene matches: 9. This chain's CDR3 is CASTPTGSGSPLHF. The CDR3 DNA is TGTGCCAGTACCCCGACAGGGTCTGGTTCACCCCTCCACTTT.

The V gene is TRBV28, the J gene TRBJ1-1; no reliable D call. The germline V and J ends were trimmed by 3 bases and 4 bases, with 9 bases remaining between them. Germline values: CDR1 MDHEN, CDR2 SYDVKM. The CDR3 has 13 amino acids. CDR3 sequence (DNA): TGTGCCAGCAGTTTGAGGGTGAGCACTGAAGCTTTCTTT. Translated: CASSLRVSTEAFF.

The CDR3 DNA follows: TGTGCCAGCTGGGCACCGAACACCGGGGAGCTGTTTTTT. Its protein product is CASWAPNTGELFF. The chain recombines TRBV12-3 or TRBV12-4 with TRBJ2-2; D ambiguous. The germline V and J ends were trimmed by 8 bases and 0 bases, with 7 bases remaining between them. There are 13 residues in the CDR3.

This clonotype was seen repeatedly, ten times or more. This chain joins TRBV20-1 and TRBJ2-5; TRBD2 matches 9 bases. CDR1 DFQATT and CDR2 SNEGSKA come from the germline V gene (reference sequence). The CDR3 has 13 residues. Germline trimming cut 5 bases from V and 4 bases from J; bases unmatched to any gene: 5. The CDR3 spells CSAGLAGRETQYF. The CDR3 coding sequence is TGCAGTGCTGGTCTAGCGGGACGAGAGACCCAGTACTTC.

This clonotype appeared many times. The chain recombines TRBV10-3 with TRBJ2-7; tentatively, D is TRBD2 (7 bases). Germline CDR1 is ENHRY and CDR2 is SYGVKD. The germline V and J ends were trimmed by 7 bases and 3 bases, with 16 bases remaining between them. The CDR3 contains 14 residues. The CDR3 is CAIKGGGSLYEQYF. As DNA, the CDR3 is TGTGCCATCAAAGGGGGGGGGAGCCTCTACGAGCAGTACTTC.

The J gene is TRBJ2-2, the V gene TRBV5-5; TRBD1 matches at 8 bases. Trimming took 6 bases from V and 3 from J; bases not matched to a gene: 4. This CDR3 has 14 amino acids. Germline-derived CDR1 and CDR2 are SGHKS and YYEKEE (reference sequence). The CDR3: CASKPTGDTGELFF. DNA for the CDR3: TGTGCCAGCAAACCGACAGGGGACACCGGGGAGCTGTTTTTT.

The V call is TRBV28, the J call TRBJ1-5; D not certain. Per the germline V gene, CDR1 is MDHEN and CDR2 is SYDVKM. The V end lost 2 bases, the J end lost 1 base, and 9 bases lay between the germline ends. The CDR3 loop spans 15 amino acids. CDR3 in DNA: TGTGCCAGCAGTTTACTTCAGAGCAGCAATCAGCCCCAGCATTTT. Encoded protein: CASSLLQSSNQPQHF. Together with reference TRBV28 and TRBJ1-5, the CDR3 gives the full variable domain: DVKVTQSSRYLVKRTGEKVFLECVQDMDHENMFWYRQDPGLGLRLIYFSYDVKMKEKGDIPEGYSVSREKKERFSLILESASTNQTSMYLCASSLLQSSNQPQHFGDGTRLSIL.

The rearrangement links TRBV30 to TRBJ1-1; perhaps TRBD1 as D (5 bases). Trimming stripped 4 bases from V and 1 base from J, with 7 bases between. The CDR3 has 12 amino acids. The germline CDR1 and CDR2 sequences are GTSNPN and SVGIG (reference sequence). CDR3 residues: CAWTRGNTEAFF. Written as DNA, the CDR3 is TGTGCCTGGACTAGGGGGAACACTGAAGCTTTCTTT.

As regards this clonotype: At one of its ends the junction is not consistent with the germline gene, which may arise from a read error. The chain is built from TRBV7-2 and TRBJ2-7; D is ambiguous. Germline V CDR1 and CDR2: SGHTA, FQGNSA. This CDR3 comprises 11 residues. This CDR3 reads CASSLVGWLHF. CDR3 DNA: TGTGCCAGCAGCTTAGTAGGATGGCTACACTTC. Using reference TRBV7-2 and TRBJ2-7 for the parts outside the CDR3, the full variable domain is GAGVSQSPSNKVTEKGKDVELRCDPISGHTALYWYRQSLGQGLEFLIYFQGNSAPDKSGLPSDRFSAERTGGSVSTLTIQRTQQEDSAVYLCASSLVGWLHFGPGTRLTVT.

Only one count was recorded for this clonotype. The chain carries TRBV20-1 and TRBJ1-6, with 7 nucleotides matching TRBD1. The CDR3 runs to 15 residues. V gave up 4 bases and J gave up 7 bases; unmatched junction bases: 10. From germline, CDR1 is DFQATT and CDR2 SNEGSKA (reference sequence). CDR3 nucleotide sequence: TGCAGTGCTAACCGACAGGGTCTGGAGAATTCACCCCTCCACTTT. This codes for CSANRQGLENSPLHF.

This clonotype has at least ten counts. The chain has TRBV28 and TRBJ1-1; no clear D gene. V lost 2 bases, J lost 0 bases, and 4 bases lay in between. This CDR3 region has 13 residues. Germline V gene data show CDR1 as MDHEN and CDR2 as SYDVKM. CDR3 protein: CASSLHMNTEAFF. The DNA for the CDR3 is TGTGCCAGCAGTTTACATATGAACACTGAAGCTTTCTTT.

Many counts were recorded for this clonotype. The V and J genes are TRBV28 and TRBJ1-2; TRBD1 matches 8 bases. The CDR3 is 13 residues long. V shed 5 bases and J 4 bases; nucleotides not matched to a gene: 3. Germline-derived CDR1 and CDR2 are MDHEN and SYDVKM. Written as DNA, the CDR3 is TGTGCCAGCAGTCAGGACAGGGTCTATGGCTACACCTTC. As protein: CASSQDRVYGYTF.

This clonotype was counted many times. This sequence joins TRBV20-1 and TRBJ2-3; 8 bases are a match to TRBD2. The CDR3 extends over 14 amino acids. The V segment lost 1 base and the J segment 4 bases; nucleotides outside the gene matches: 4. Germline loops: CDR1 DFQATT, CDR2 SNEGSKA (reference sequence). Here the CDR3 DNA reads TGCAGTGCTAGAGGGACTAGCAGGGCAGATACGCAGTATTTT. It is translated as CSARGTSRADTQYF.

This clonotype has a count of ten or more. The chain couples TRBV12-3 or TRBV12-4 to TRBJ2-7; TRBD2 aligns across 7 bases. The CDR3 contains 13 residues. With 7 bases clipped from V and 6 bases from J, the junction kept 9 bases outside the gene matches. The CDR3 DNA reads TGTGCCAGCATCCGTAGCGGGTCTCTCGAGCAGTACTTC. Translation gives CASIRSGSLEQYF.

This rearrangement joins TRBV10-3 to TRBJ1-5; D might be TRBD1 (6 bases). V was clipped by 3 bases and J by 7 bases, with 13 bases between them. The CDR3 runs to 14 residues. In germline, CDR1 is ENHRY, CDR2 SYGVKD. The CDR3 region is CAISEQGSGQPQHF. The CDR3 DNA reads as TGTGCCATCAGTGAACAGGGTTCGGGGCAGCCCCAGCATTTT.

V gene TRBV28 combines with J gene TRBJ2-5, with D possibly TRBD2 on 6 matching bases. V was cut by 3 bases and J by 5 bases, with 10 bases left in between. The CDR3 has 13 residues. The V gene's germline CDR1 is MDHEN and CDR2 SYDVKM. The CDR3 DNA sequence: TGTGCCAGCAGTTTCGCGGGATCCGAGACCCAGTACTTC. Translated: CASSFAGSETQYF.

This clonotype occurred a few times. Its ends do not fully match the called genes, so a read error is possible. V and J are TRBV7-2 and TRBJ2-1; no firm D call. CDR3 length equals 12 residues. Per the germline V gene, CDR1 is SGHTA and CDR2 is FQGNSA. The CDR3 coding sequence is TGTGCCAGCAGCTTAGCTTCCCGACCTCGAGAATTC. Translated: CASSLASRPREF.

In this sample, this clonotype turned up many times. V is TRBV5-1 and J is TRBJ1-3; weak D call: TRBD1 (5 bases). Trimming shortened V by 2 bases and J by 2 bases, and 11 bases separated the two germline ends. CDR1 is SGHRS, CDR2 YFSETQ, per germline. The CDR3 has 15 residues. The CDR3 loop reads CASSLGGRAGNTIYF. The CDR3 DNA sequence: TGCGCCAGCAGCTTAGGTGGCAGGGCTGGAAACACCATATATTTT.

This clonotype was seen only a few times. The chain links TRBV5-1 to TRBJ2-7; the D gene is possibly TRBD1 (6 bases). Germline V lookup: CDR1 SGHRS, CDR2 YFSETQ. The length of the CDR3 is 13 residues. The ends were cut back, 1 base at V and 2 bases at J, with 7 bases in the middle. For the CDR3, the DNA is TGCGCCAGCAGCTTGAGGGACACCTACGAGCAGTACTTC. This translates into CASSLRDTYEQYF.

In DNA, the CDR3 is TGTGCCAGCAGCCAAGATCTGTTGGCACGGGGTGGGGAGCAGTTCTTC. Its protein is CASSQDLLARGGEQFF. The chain couples TRBV3-1 to TRBJ2-1; D possibly corresponds to TRBD2 (5 bases). Trimming cost V 0 bases and J 10 bases, with 19 bases left between them. This CDR3 comprises 16 residues. CDR1 LGHDT and CDR2 YNNKEL come from the germline V gene (reference sequence).

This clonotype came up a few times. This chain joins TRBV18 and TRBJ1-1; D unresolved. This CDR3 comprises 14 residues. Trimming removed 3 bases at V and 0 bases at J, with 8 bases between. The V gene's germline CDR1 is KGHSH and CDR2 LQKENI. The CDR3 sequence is CASSPQRMNTEAFF. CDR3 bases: TGTGCCAGCTCACCGCAACGGATGAACACTGAAGCTTTCTTT.

The CDR3 nucleotides are TGTGCCAGCAGCCAAGCCTATCTAGCGGCCCCAGAGACCCAGTACTTC. Encoded protein: CASSQAYLAAPETQYF. This chain joins TRBV14 and TRBJ2-5, with 7 bases aligning to TRBD2. This CDR3 comprises 16 residues. Trimming cost V 1 base and J 4 bases; bases outside gene matches: 9. The germline V gene encodes CDR1 SGHDN and CDR2 FVKESK.

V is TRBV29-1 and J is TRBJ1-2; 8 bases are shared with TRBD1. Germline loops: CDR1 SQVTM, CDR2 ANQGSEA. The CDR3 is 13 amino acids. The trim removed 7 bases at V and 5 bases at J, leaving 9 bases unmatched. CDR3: CSAWSGTGYGYTF. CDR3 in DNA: TGCAGCGCATGGTCCGGGACAGGTTATGGCTACACCTTC. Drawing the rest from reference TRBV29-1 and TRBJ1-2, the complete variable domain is SAVISQKPSRDICQRGTSLTIQCQVDSQVTMMFWYRQQPGQSLTLIATANQGSEATYESGFVIDKFPISRPNLTFSTLTVSNMSPEDSSIYLCSAWSGTGYGYTFGSGTRLTVV.

CDR3 in amino acids: CASSCFAGQGHIQYF. CDR3 in DNA: TGTGCCAGCAGCTGCTTTGCGGGACAGGGCCACATTCAGTACTTC. The J gene is TRBJ2-4, the V gene TRBV7-4, with 9 bases that match TRBD1. The CDR3 extends over 15 amino acids. In germline, CDR1 is SGHVT, CDR2 SQSDAQ. V gave up 4 bases and J gave up 8 bases; unmatched junction bases: 9.

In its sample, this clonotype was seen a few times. CDR3 sequence reads: CASSLGVLGLAIETQYF. The CDR3 DNA is TGTGCCAGCAGCTTAGGGGTTTTGGGACTAGCGATCGAGACCCAGTACTTC. The V and J genes are TRBV11-2 and TRBJ2-5, with 10 bases lining up with TRBD2. CDR1 is SGHAT, CDR2 FQNNGV, per germline. This CDR3 contains 17 residues. V shed 1 base, J shed 5 bases, and the junction held 10 bases outside the gene matches.

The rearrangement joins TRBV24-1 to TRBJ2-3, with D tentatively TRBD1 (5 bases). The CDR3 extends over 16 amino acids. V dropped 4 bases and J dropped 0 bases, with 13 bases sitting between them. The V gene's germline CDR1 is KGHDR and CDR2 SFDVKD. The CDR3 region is CATSDPGQASTDTQYF. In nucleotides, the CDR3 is TGTGCCACCAGTGACCCAGGACAAGCTAGCACAGATACGCAGTATTTT.